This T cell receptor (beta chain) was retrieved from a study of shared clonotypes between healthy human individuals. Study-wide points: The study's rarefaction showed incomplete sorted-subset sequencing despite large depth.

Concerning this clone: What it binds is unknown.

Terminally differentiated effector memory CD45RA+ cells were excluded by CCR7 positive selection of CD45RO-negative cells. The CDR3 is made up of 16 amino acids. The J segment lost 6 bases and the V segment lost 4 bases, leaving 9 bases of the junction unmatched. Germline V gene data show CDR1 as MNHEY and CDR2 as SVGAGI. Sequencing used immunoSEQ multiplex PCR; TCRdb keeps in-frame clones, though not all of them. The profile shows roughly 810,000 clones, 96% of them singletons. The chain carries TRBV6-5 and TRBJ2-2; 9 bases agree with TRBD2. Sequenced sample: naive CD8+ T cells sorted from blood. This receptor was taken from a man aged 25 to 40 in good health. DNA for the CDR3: TGTGCCAGCAGTTTCCGGCGGGAGGGCCTCCCCGGGGAGCTGTTTTTT. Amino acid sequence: CASSFRREGLPGELFF.